In its sample, the clone carrying this TCR beta chain was seen a few times. Antigen specificity is unknown. The data stem from a study of cytomegalovirus exposure and HLA in healthy donors. The study, taken as a whole, reports: Reports indicated that the classifier achieved high specificity and sensitivity in diagnosing cytomegalovirus status. An analysis that was carried out later associated some 17,000 TCR beta sequences with HLA alleles at 0.05 false discovery rate.

Both 60 Vbeta primers and 13 Jbeta primers went into the PCR. The assay was immunoSEQ multiplex PCR, and TCRdb's table has in-frame clones only and misses some. The sample contains roughly 170,000 clones, around 80% of which appear only once. Per germline, CDR1 SGHTA and CDR2 FQGNSA. Deletions cut 4 bases from V and 2 bases from J, with 14 bases between. The length of the CDR3 is 16 residues. The chain combines TRBV7-2 with TRBJ1-4; a possible D gene is TRBD1 (5 bases). The sequencing sample was made of PBMCs. The clonotype was recovered from a woman aged 45-65 years in good health and CMV-seropositive. CDR3 loop: CASSSLGGTTNEKLFF. The CDR3 nucleotides are TGTGCCAGCAGCTCCCTCGGGGGGACCACTAATGAAAAACTGTTTTTT.